This section outlines one T cell receptor (beta chain) sequence together with its context. Its matching antigen is unknown. The entry originates in a study of cytomegalovirus exposure and HLA in healthy donors. Study conclusions and caveats: Prior analysis indicated that the majority of TCR beta V segments exhibited productivity approximately 87% or approximately 30% of the time.

Both 60 Vbeta primers and 13 Jbeta primers went into the PCR. The table came from immunoSEQ multiplex PCR; TCRdb's copy has only in-frame clones and leaves some out. The top ten hold roughly 1.5% of the sample, which has 150,000 to 200,000 clones, approximately 62% seen once. The sequence was collected from a man aged 50 or older in good health and CMV-seronegative. The sample was PBMCs.

The CDR3 spells CASSELGGSGNTEAFF. DNA for the CDR3: TGTGCCAGCAGTGAATTGGGGGGAAGTGGGAACACTGAAGCTTTCTTT. The genes are TRBV6-1 and TRBJ1-1; TRBD1 might be the D (5 bases). Trimming shortened V by 2 bases and J by 1 base, and 14 bases separated the two germline ends. Per germline, CDR1 MNHNS and CDR2 SASEGT. The CDR3 spans 16 residues.